This TCR beta chain was recorded in a study of T cells after yellow fever vaccination. TCRdb reprocessed the 5' RACE reads via MiXCR and lists one record per CDR3 protein. The sample lists a few hundred thousand distinct CDR3 sequences; approximately 10% were seen once. This clonotype was observed at least ten times. Germline V gives CDR1 WSHSY, CDR2 SAAADI. The CDR3 extends over 19 amino acids. V dropped 3 bases and J dropped 1; count of bases not matched to a gene: 8. The chain recombines TRBV10-2 with TRBJ2-4; 14 bases align to TRBD2. This receptor was obtained from a man in his late teens or twenties who received the YFV17D yellow fever vaccine. The input for sequencing was CD4+ T cells sorted from PBMCs, taken 5 days after the yellow fever booster vaccination. For the CDR3, the DNA is TGCGCCAGCAGTGACCTCCACGGACTAGCGGGGGGCGCCAAAAACATTCAGTACTTC. It codes for CASSDLHGLAGGAKNIQYF.